The 20 T cell receptor beta chains below were found in one sample sequenced in a study of blood T cell repertoires in COVID-19. Repertoires were generated with immunoSEQ multiplex PCR, while TCRdb's copy carries only in-frame clones and drops some. The sample has around 60,000 clones, roughly 80% seen once. The sample comprised peripheral blood. These receptors all come from a man between 50 and 59 years old with COVID-19, enrolled during active disease.

The rearrangement joins TRBV3-1 (or the pseudogene TRBV3-2) to TRBJ1-2; TRBD1 matches 7 bases. V dropped 3 bases and J dropped 1; count of bases not matched to a gene: 8. This CDR3 contains 16 residues. Per germline, CDR1 LGHDT and CDR2 YNNKEL (reference sequence). The CDR3 nucleotides are TGTGCCAGCAGCCAGGCAAGACAGGGCAATAACTATGGCTACACCTTC. Amino acid sequence: CASSQARQGNNYGYTF.

This rearrangement joins TRBV28 to TRBJ2-7; 9 nucleotides align to TRBD1. The germline gives CDR1 MDHEN, CDR2 SYDVKM. J lost 5 bases, V lost 5 bases, and 13 bases had no gene match. This CDR3 contains 16 residues. The CDR3, as DNA: TGTGCCAGCAGTCAAGACCCCGGGACAGGGATCCACGAGCAGTACTTC. Translating it yields CASSQDPGTGIHEQYF.

The chain carries TRBV6-5 and TRBJ1-1; perhaps TRBD1 as D (5 bases). CDR3 length: 12 amino acids. Trimming left V 0 bases short and J 8 bases short, with 7 bases between. Germline values: CDR1 MNHEY, CDR2 SVGAGI. The CDR3 reads CASSYSAGEAFF. CDR3 nucleotides: TGTGCCAGCAGTTACTCAGCAGGGGAAGCTTTCTTT.

The chain links TRBV28 to TRBJ2-5, with 13 bases identical to TRBD2. The germline gives CDR1 MDHEN, CDR2 SYDVKM. The CDR3 runs 16 residues. Losses at the gene ends were 6 bases for V and 3 bases for J; bases not matched to a gene: 7. The DNA of the CDR3 is TGTGCCAGCAGAAGGACTAGCGGGGGCGGAGAAGAGACCCAGTACTTC. Protein sequence: CASRRTSGGGEETQYF. The entire variable domain, with the rest obtained from reference TRBV28 and TRBJ2-5, is as follows: DVKVTQSSRYLVKRTGEKVFLECVQDMDHENMFWYRQDPGLGLRLIYFSYDVKMKEKGDIPEGYSVSREKKERFSLILESASTNQTSMYLCASRRTSGGGEETQYFGPGTRLLVL.

This chain connects TRBV5-1 to TRBJ2-7; D gene uncertain. The V end lost 0 bases, the J end lost 4 bases, and 8 bases lay between the germline ends. The CDR3 is 13 residues long. The germline gives CDR1 SGHRS, CDR2 YFSETQ. CDR3 coding DNA: TGCGCCAGCAGCTTGGAACAGTATTACGAGCAGTACTTC. It translates to CASSLEQYYEQYF. The full variable domain, its missing parts supplied by reference TRBV5-1 and TRBJ2-7, is KAGVTQTPRYLIKTRGQQVTLSCSPISGHRSVSWYQQTPGQGLQFLFEYFSETQRNKGNFPGRFSGRQFSNSRSEMNVSTLELGDSALYLCASSLEQYYEQYFGPGTRLTVT.

V usage is TRBV7-2 and J usage is TRBJ2-7; tentatively, D is TRBD1 (5 bases). The CDR3 sequence is 15 residues long. Germline loops: CDR1 SGHTA, CDR2 FQGNSA. Trimming stripped 3 bases from V and 3 bases from J, with 15 bases between. CDR3 in amino acids: CASSLAARAFYEQYF. The CDR3 DNA follows: TGTGCCAGCAGCTTGGCAGCCAGGGCATTCTACGAGCAGTACTTC. The full variable domain, in which reference TRBV7-2 and TRBJ2-7 provide the parts outside the CDR3, is GAGVSQSPSNKVTEKGKDVELRCDPISGHTALYWYRQSLGQGLEFLIYFQGNSAPDKSGLPSDRFSAERTGGSVSTLTIQRTQQEDSAVYLCASSLAARAFYEQYFGPGTRLTVT.

This chain links TRBV4-3 with TRBJ1-1; D is possibly TRBD1 (5 bases). Trimming stripped 0 bases from V and 1 base from J, with 12 bases between. Germline V CDR1 and CDR2: LGHNA, YSLEER. CDR3 length equals 16 residues. The CDR3 sequence: CASSQDWGVRNTEAFF. DNA for the CDR3: TGCGCCAGCAGCCAAGATTGGGGGGTTAGGAACACTGAAGCTTTCTTT.

The J gene is TRBJ2-1, the V gene TRBV7-3, with TRBD2 matching 10 bases. Trimming at V came to 0 bases and at J to 6 bases, leaving 8 bases not matched to a gene. The CDR3 covers 17 residues. The germline CDR1 and CDR2 sequences are SGHTA and FQGTGA. This CDR3 reads CASSLTSTGLAINEQFF. Written as DNA, the CDR3 is TGTGCCAGCAGCTTAACCAGCACGGGACTAGCGATCAATGAGCAGTTCTTC.

This clone was seen once. DNA of the CDR3: TGTGCCAGCAGTTTGGGACAGGGAAGAGCTTTCTTT. Translation gives CASSLGQGRAFF. V and J are TRBV28 and TRBJ1-1; 9 positions match TRBD1. The germline gives CDR1 MDHEN, CDR2 SYDVKM. V trimming: 3 bases; J trimming: 10 bases; junction bases outside the gene matches: 3. The CDR3 covers 12 residues.

CDR3 in DNA: TGTGCCAGTAGTATCCAACCGGGACAGGCTTACAATGAGCAGTTCTTC. The encoded protein is CASSIQPGQAYNEQFF. The chain employs TRBV19 and TRBJ2-1, with 8 bases fitting TRBD1. The CDR3 consists of 16 residues. The J segment lost 4 bases and the V segment lost 3 bases, leaving 8 bases of the junction unmatched. CDR1 is LNHDA and CDR2 is SQIVND in the germline V gene (reference sequence).

This chain links TRBV7-9 with TRBJ1-2; D call uncertain. The CDR3 is 15 residues long. V was clipped by 1 base and J by 4 bases, with 13 bases between them. Germline CDR1 SEHNR, CDR2 FQNEAQ (reference sequence). CDR3 sequence (DNA): TGTGCCAGCAGCTTAGTCGCAGGCCCTGGCTATGGCTACACCTTC. Translation: CASSLVAGPGYGYTF.

This sequence joins TRBV4-3 and TRBJ1-4; no reliable D call. Between the trimmed V and J ends, which lost 1 base and 8 bases, there was a span of 11 bases. Looked up from germline, CDR1 is LGHNA and CDR2 is YSLEER. The CDR3 spans 14 residues. Here the CDR3 DNA reads TGCGCCAGCAGCCAAGTTTGGGCTGGGGAAAAACTGTTTTTT. It is translated as CASSQVWAGEKLFF.

The CDR3 protein is CASSLPDQPQHF. Written as DNA, the CDR3 is TGTGCCAGCAGCTTACCCGATCAGCCCCAGCATTTT. This chain joins TRBV7-8 and TRBJ1-5; D gene unclear. This CDR3 spans 12 amino acids. The V end lost 2 bases, the J end lost 5 bases, and 4 bases lay between the germline ends. Germline V gives CDR1 SGHVS, CDR2 FQNEAQ. Complete variable domain (other parts from reference TRBV7-8 and TRBJ1-5): GAGVSQSPRYKVAKRGQDVALRCDPISGHVSLFWYQQALGQGPEFLTYFQNEAQLDKSGLPSDRFFAERPEGSVSTLKIQRTQQEDSAVYLCASSLPDQPQHFGDGTRLSIL.

The chain carries TRBV2 and TRBJ2-2; 8 positions agree with TRBD2. V lost 1 base, J lost 4 bases, and 11 bases stayed unmatched. Germline V gives CDR1 SNHLY, CDR2 FYNNEI. CDR3 length: 18 amino acids. DNA of the CDR3: TGTGCCAGCAGTGAAGGGTATAGCGGGAACCAACTCACCGGGGAGCTGTTTTTT. It specifies CASSEGYSGNQLTGELFF.

This chain joins TRBV9 and TRBJ1-2; D gene unclear. Germline V gives CDR1 SGDLS, CDR2 YYNGEE. This CDR3 has 11 residues. The V end lost 4 bases, the J end lost 4 bases, and 5 bases lay between the germline ends. This CDR3 reads CASSRGYGYTF. The CDR3 nucleotides are TGTGCCAGCAGCCGGGGCTATGGCTACACCTTC.

This rearrangement joins TRBV5-5 to TRBJ2-7; the D gene is possibly TRBD2 (5 bases). The CDR3 consists of 15 residues. Germline CDR1 is SGHKS and CDR2 is YYEKEE (reference sequence). V was cut by 0 bases and J by 0 bases, with 10 bases left in between. The CDR3 nucleotides are TGTGCCAGCAGCTTGGGTGGAGGAAACTCCTACGAGCAGTACTTC. Its protein product is CASSLGGGNSYEQYF.

This clone was seen a few times. J is TRBJ1-3 and V is TRBV10-3; D is uncertain. The CDR3 is 16 amino acids. The germline V and J ends were trimmed by 5 bases and 0 bases, with 14 bases remaining between them. The germline V gene encodes CDR1 ENHRY and CDR2 SYGVKD. CDR3 DNA: TGTGCCATCAGTAAATACAGCACCCACTCTGGAAACACCATATATTTT. This gives the protein CAISKYSTHSGNTIYF.

The chain recombines TRBV6-5 with TRBJ2-3; 9 bases align to TRBD2. This CDR3 spans 15 amino acids. Unmatched junction bases numbered 10, after V lost 8 bases and J lost 4 bases. Per the germline V gene, CDR1 is MNHEY and CDR2 is SVGAGI. The CDR3 loop is CASQPSGGQSDTQYF. CDR3 sequence (DNA): TGTGCCAGCCAACCCAGCGGGGGGCAATCAGATACGCAGTATTTT.

This clone has a handful of counts. J is TRBJ2-1 and V is TRBV29-1, with 15 nucleotides matching TRBD2. CDR1 and CDR2 from the germline V gene are SQVTM and ANQGSEA. V lost 7 bases to trimming and J lost 8 bases; unmatched junction nucleotides: 3. There are 13 residues in the CDR3. The CDR3 region has the DNA TGCAGCGAGGGACTAGCGGGAGGTCATGAGCAGTTCTTC. Amino acid sequence: CSEGLAGGHEQFF.

In this sample, this clone is medium-sized. The genes are TRBV4-2 and TRBJ1-1; D gene uncertain. Trimming stripped 5 bases from V and 1 base from J, with 8 bases between. The length of the CDR3 is 13 residues. Per the germline V gene, CDR1 is LGHNA and CDR2 is YNFKEQ. CDR3: CASSSTENTEAFF. The CDR3 DNA reads TGTGCCAGCAGCTCTACAGAGAACACTGAAGCTTTCTTT.